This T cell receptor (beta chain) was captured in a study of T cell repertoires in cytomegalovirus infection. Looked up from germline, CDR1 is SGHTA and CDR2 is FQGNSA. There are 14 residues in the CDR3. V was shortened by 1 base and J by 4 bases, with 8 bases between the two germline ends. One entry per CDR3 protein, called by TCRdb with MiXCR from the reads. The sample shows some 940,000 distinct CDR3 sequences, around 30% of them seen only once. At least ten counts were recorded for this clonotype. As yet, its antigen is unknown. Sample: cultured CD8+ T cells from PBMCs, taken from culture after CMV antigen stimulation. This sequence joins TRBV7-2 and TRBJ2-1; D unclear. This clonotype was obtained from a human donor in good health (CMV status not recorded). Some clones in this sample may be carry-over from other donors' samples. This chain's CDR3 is CASSLEDTYNEQFF. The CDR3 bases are TGTGCCAGCAGCTTAGAAGACACTTACAATGAGCAGTTCTTC.